This T cell receptor (beta chain) is drawn from a study of T cells in Graves' hyperthyroidism and ophthalmopathy. Study results and caveats: Ophthalmopathy was model-predicted a median approximately 6.4 months pre-onset.

RNA transcripts provided the source from which TCR beta CDR3 regions were amplified. The HTBI primer set was used in a first-round RT-PCR of the TCR CDR3. A single record per CDR3 protein comes from TCRdb applying MiXCR to the multiplex PCR reads. The sample holds roughly 170,000 distinct CDR3 sequences, 15% to 20% seen once. This CDR3 region has 16 residues. The ends were cut back, 4 bases at V and 0 bases at J, with 13 bases in the middle. Orbital computed tomography and thyroid ultrasound, together with serum TRAb and thyroxine and clinical symptoms, were used for diagnoses. It was 10 ml of fresh peripheral blood that supplied the PBMCs. Many counts were recorded for this clonotype. Its antigen is unidentified.

The rearrangement uses TRBV12-3 or TRBV12-4 and TRBJ1-5, with a tentative D call TRBD1 (5 bases). Material: blood. This clonotype was obtained from a woman between 45 and 65 years old with Graves' hyperthyroidism. The CDR3 sequence is CASSSDGGNSNQPQHF. The CDR3 coding sequence is TGTGCCAGCAGTTCTGACGGGGGGAATAGCAATCAGCCCCAGCATTTT.